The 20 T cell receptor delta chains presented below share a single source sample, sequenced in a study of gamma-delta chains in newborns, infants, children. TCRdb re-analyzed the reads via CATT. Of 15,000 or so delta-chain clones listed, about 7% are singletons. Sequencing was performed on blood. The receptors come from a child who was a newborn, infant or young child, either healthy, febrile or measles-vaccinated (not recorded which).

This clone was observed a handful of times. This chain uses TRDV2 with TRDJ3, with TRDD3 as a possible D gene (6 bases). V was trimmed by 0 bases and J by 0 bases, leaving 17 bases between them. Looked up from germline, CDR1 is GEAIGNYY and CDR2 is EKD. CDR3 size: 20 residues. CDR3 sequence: CACDTLWGGGPSWDTRQMFF. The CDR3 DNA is TGTGCCTGTGACACCCTGTGGGGTGGGGGCCCCTCCTGGGACACCCGACAGATGTTTTTC.

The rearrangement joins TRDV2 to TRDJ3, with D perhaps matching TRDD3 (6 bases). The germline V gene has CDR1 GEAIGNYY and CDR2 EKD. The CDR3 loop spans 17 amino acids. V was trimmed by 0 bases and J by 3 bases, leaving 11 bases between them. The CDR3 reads CACDTLEGYWDTRQMFF. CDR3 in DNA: TGTGCCTGTGACACCTTAGAGGGATACTGGGACACCCGACAGATGTTTTTC.

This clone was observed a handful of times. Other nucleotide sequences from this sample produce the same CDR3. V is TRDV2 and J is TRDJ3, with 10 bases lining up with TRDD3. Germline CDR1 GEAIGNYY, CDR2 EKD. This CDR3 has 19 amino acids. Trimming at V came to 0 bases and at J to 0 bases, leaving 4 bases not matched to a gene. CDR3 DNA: TGTGCCTGTGACACCTGGGGGATACTTAGCTCCTGGGACACCCGACAGATGTTTTTC. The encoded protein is CACDTWGILSSWDTRQMFF.

Written as DNA, the CDR3 is TGTGCCTGTGACGACTTACTGGGGGCCTCGTACACCGATAAACTCATCTTT. Its protein is CACDDLLGASYTDKLIF. The chain combines TRDV2 with TRDJ1; 8 bases align to TRDD3. From germline, CDR1 is GEAIGNYY and CDR2 EKD. Unmatched junction bases numbered 11, after V lost 3 bases and J lost 0 bases. CDR3 length: 17 amino acids.

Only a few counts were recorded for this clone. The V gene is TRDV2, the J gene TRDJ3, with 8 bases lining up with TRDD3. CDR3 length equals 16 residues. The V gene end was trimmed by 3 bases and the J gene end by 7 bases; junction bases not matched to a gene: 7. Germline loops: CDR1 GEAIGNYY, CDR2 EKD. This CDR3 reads CACDSVLGGDTRQMFF. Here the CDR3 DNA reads TGTGCCTGTGACTCAGTACTGGGGGGCGACACCCGACAGATGTTTTTC.

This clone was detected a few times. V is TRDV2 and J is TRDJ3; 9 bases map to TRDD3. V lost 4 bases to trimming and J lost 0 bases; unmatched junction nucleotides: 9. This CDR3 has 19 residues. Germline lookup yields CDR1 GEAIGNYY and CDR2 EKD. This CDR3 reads CACDLLLGENSWDTRQMFF. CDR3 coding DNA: TGTGCCTGTGATCTCTTACTGGGGGAAAACTCCTGGGACACCCGACAGATGTTTTTC.

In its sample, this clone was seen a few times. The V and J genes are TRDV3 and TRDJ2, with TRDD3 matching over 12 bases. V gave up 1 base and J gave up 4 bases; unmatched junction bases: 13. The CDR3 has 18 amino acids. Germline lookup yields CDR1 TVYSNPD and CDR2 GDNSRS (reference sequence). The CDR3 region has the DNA TGTGCCTTTAAACCCTTCCTACTGGGGGATACTGCGACAGCACAACTCTTCTTT. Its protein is CAFKPFLLGDTATAQLFF.

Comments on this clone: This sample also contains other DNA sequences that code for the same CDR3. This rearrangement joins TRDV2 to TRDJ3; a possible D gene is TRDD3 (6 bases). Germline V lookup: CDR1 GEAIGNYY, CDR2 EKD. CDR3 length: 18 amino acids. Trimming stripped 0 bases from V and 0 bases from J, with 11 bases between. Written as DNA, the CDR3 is TGTGCCTGTGACACCGTATTGGGGGCCTCCTGGGACACCCGACAGATGTTTTTC. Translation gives CACDTVLGASWDTRQMFF.

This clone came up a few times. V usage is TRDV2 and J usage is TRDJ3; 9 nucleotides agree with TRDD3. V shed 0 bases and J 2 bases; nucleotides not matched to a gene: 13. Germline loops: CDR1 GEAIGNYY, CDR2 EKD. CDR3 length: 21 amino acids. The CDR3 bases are TGTGCCTGTGACACCGTATCCCCCGCTGGGGGATCCCCCTGGGACACCCGACAGATGTTTTTC. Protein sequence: CACDTVSPAGGSPWDTRQMFF.

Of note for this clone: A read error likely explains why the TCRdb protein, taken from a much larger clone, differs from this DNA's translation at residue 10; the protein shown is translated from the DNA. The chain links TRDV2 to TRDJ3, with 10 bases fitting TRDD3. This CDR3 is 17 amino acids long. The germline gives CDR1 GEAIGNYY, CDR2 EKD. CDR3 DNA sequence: TGTGCCTGTGACACCTGGGGGATACCCTGTGACACCCGACAGATGTTTTTC. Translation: CACDTWGIPCDTRQMFF.

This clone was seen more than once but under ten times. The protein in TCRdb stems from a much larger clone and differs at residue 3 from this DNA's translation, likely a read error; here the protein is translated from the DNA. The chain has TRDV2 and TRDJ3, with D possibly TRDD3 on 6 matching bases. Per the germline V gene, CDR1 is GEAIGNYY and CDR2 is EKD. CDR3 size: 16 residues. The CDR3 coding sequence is TGTGCCCGTGACACCTGGGATACCTGGGACACCCGACAGATGTTTTTC. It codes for CARDTWDTWDTRQMFF.

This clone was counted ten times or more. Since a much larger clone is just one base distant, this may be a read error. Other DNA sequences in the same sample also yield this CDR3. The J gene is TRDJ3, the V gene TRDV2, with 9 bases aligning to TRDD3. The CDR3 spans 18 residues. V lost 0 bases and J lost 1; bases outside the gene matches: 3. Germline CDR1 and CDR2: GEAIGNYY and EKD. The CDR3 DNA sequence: TGTGCCTGTGACACCGTACTGGGGGAGTCCTGGGACACCCGACAGATGTTTTTC. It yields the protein CACDTVLGESWDTRQMFF.

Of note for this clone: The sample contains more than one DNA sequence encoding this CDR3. This CDR3 reads CACDILGATKLIF. Written as DNA, the CDR3 is TGTGCCTGTGACATACTGGGGGCTACTAAACTCATCTTT. The V and J genes are TRDV2 and TRDJ1; 8 nucleotides line up with TRDD3. CDR1 is GEAIGNYY, CDR2 EKD, per germline. V lost 2 bases and J lost 7; bases outside the gene matches: 5. The CDR3 is 13 residues long.

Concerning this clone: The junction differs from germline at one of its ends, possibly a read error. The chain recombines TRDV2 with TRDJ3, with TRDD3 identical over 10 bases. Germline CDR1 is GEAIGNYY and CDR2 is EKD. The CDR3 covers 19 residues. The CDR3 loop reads CACDTGGYDSSWVTRQMFF. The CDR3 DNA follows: TGTGCCTGTGACACCGGGGGATACGATAGCTCCTGGGTCACCCGACAGATGTTTTTC.

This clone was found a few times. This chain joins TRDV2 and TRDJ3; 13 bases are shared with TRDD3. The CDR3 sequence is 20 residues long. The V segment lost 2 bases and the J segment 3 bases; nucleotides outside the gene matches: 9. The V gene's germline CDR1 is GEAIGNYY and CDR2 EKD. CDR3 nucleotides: TGTGCCTGTGACATTCTACTGGGGGATACGCGGAACTGGGACACCCGACAGATGTTTTTC. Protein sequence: CACDILLGDTRNWDTRQMFF.

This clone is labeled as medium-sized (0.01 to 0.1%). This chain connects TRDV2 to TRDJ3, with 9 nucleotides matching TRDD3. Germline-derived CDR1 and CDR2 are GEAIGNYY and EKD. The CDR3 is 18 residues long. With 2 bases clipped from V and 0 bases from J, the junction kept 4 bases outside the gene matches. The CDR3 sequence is CACDKVLGDSWDTRQMFF. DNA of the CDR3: TGTGCCTGTGACAAAGTACTGGGGGACTCCTGGGACACCCGACAGATGTTTTTC.

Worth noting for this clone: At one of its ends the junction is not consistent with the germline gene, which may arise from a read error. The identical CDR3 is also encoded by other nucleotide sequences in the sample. CDR3 in DNA: TGTGCCTGTGACACTGGGGGATTCCGCTCCTGGGACACCCGGCAGATGTTTTTC. Translated: CACDTGGFRSWDTRQMFF. This rearrangement joins TRDV2 to TRDJ3, with 8 bases aligning to TRDD3. CDR1 is GEAIGNYY and CDR2 is EKD in the germline V gene. The CDR3 has 18 amino acids.

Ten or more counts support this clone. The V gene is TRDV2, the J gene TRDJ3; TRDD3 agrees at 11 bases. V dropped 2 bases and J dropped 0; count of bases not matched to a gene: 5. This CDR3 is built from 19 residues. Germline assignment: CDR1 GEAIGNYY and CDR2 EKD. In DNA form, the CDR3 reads TGTGCCTGTGACAAATACTGGGGGATAAGCTCCTGGGACACCCGACAGATGTTTTTC. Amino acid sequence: CACDKYWGISSWDTRQMFF.

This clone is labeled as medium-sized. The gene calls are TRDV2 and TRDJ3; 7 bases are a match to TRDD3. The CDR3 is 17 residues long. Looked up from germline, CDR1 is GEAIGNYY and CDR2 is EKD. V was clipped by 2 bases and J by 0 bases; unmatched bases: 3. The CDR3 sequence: CACDSTGVSWDTRQMFF. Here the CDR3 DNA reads TGTGCCTGTGACAGTACTGGGGTCTCCTGGGACACCCGACAGATGTTTTTC.

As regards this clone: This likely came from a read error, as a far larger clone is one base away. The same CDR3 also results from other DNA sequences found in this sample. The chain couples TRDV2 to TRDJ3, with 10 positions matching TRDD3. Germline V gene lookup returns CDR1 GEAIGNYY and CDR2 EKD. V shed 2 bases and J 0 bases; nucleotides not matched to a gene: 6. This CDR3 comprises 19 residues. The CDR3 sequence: CACDKVLGDGSWDTRQMFF. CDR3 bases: TGTGCCTGTGACAAAGTACTGGGGGATGGCTCCTGGGACACCCGACAGATGTTTTTC.